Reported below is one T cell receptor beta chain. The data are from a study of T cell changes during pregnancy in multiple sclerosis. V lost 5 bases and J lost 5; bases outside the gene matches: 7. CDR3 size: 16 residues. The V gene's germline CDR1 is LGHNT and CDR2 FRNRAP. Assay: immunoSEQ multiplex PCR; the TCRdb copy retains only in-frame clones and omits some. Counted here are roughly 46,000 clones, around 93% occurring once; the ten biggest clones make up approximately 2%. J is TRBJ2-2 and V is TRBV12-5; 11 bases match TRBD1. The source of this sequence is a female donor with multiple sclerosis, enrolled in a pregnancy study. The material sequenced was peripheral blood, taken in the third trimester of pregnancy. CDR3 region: CASGPPGTGGTGELFF. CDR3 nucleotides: TGTGCTAGTGGTCCCCCGGGGACAGGGGGAACCGGGGAGCTGTTTTTT.